This TCR beta chain was sequenced during a study of T cells in Graves' hyperthyroidism and ophthalmopathy. Broader study findings: Most clonotypes that expanded in the thyroid above 0.001 also showed up in blood.

CDR1 is SEHNR and CDR2 is FQNEAQ in the germline V gene (reference sequence). Trimming took 3 bases from V and 5 from J, leaving 13 bases between them. CDR3 length: 14 amino acids. The source material, RNA transcripts, was used to amplify TCR beta CDR3 regions. A set of HTBI primers served as the primers for a first-round RT-PCR of the TCR CDR3. Via MiXCR, TCRdb re-called the multiplex PCR reads, giving one row per CDR3 protein. The data hold approximately 570,000 distinct CDR3 sequences, with just under 20% observed a single time. Only a few counts were recorded for this clonotype. Its antigen is still unknown.

Source material: blood. This clonotype was obtained from a man in his forties with Graves' ophthalmopathy. This chain uses TRBV7-9 with TRBJ2-5; perhaps TRBD2 as D (5 bases). CDR3 protein: CASSFRAAAETQYF. In nucleotides, the CDR3 is TGTGCCAGCAGCTTCCGAGCGGCAGCGGAGACCCAGTACTTC.